Below, 2 T cell receptor beta chains from the same sample are listed, as sequenced in a study of cytomegalovirus exposure and HLA in healthy donors. In the PCR, 60 Vbeta and 13 Jbeta primers were used. The table came from immunoSEQ multiplex PCR; TCRdb's copy has only in-frame clones and leaves some out. The data show about 76,000 clones, with around 66% seen just once and over 4.5% held by the top ten. The sequencing sample was made of PBMCs. The receptor source for this set is a man aged 60 to 75 in good health and CMV-seropositive.

The V call is TRBV10-3, the J call TRBJ1-2, with TRBD1 as a possible D gene (5 bases). The CDR3 is 13 amino acids. CDR1 and CDR2 from the germline V gene are ENHRY and SYGVKD. Trimming pared 8 bases from V and 4 bases from J, leaving 14 bases between. Here the CDR3 DNA reads TGTGCCATCCAAGGCGGGGGGAGCTATGGCTACACCTTC. Its translation is CAIQGGGSYGYTF.

The rearrangement links TRBV7-3 to TRBJ2-4, with D maybe TRBD2 (6 bases). V was cut by 4 bases and J by 0 bases, with 7 bases left in between. The CDR3 is made up of 14 amino acids. CDR1 and CDR2 (germline): SGHTA, FQGTGA. The CDR3 loop is CASSSGGAKNIQYF. CDR3 DNA: TGTGCCAGCAGCTCCGGGGGAGCCAAAAACATTCAGTACTTC.